This record covers a single T cell receptor beta chain. Antigen specificity is unknown. The PCR made use of 60 Vbeta and 13 Jbeta primers. The method was immunoSEQ multiplex PCR; TCRdb's version includes in-frame clones alone and lacks a portion of them. Of around 150,000 clones in the sample, 70% to 80% were seen once. The sample originates from a study of cytomegalovirus exposure and HLA in healthy donors. The germline gives CDR1 SNHLY, CDR2 FYNNEI. Germline trimming cut 8 bases from V and 5 bases from J; bases unmatched to any gene: 4. CDR3 length: 12 residues. Each donor was nominally healthy when sampled (though unrecorded immune exposures were likely). General study findings and limits: As a later analysis showed, several of the most significant clusters appeared to be linked to common viral pathogens. Apparent HLA restriction characterized most CMV-associated TCR beta chains in a later analysis. Immune exposure data for these donors was limited to CMV serostatus.

Sequencing input: PBMCs. This chain joins TRBV2 and TRBJ1-2, with 8 nucleotides matching TRBD1. This clonotype was sampled from a male donor in good health and CMV-seronegative. The CDR3 sequence is CASRTGTYGYTF. The DNA of the CDR3 is TGTGCCAGCCGGACAGGGACTTATGGCTACACCTTC.